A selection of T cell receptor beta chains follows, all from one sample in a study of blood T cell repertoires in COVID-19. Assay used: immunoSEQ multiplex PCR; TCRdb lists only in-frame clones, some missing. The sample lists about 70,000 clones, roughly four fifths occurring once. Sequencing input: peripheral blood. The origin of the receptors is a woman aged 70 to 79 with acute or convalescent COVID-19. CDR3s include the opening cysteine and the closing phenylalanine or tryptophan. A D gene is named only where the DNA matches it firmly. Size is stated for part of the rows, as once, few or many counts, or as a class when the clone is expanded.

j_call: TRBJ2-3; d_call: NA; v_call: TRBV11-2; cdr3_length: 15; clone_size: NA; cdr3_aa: CASSLAGYSTDTQYF; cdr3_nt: TGTGCCAGCAGCTTGGCGGGGTATAGCACAGATACGCAGTATTTT
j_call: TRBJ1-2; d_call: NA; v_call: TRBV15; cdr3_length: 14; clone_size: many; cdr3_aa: CATSSRTTGDGYTF; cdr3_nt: TGTGCCACCAGCAGCCGGACGACGGGGGACGGCTACACCTTC
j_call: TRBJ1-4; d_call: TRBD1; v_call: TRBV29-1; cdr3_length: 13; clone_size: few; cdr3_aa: CSAVQGISGKLFF; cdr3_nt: TGCAGCGCTGTACAGGGGATCAGTGGAAAACTGTTTTTT
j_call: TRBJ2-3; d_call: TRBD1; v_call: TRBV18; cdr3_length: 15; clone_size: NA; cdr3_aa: CASSPPGQVTDTQYF; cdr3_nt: TGTGCCAGCTCCCCCCCGGGACAGGTCACAGATACGCAGTATTTT
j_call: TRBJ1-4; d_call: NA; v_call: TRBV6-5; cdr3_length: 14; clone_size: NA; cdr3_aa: CASRKQDGNEKLFF; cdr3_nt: TGTGCCAGCAGGAAACAGGACGGTAATGAAAAACTGTTTTTT
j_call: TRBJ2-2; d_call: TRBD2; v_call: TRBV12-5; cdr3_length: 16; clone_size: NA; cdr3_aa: CASGNRTSGTGGELFF; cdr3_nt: TGTGCTAGTGGTAATAGGACTAGCGGGACAGGCGGGGAGCTGTTTTTT
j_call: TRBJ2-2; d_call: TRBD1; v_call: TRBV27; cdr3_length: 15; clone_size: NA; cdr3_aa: CASSWDRRSQGELFF; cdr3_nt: TGTGCCAGCAGTTGGGACAGGAGATCCCAGGGGGAGCTGTTTTTT
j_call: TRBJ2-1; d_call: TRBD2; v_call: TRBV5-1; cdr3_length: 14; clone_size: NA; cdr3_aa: CASSLEGLTNEQFF; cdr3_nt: TGCGCCAGCAGCTTGGAGGGACTAACCAATGAGCAGTTCTTC
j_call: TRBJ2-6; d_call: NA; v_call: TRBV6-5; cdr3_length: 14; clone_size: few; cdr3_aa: CASNLAAGANVLTF; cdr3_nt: TGTGCCAGCAACCTTGCGGCCGGGGCCAACGTCCTGACTTTC
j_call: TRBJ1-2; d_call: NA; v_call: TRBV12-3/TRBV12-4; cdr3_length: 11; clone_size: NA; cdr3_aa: CASSLGEGYTF; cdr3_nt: TGTGCCAGCAGTTTAGGGGAGGGCTACACCTTC
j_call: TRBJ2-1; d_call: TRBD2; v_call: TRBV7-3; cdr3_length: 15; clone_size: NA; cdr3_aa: CASSSGLAGYNEQFF; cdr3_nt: TGTGCCAGCAGCTCGGGACTAGCGGGGTACAATGAGCAGTTCTTC
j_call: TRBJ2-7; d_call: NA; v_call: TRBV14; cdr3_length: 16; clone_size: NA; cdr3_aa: CASSPHTGGPLNEQYF; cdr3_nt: TGTGCCAGCAGCCCACACACGGGGGGCCCCCTTAACGAGCAGTACTTC
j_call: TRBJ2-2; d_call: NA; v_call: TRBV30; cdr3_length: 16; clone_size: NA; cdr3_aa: CAWSVRIAVNTGELFF; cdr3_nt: TGTGCCTGGAGTGTACGGATAGCGGTGAACACCGGGGAGCTGTTTTTT
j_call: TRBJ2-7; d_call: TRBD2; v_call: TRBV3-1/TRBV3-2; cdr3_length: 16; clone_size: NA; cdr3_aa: CASSQRWGGSSYEQYF; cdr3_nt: TGTGCCAGCAGCCAAAGATGGGGGGGGAGCTCCTACGAGCAGTACTTC
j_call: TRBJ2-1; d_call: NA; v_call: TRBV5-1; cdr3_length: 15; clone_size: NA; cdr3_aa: CASSLAGSSYNEQFF; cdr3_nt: TGCGCCAGCAGCCTGGCAGGGTCTTCCTACAATGAGCAGTTCTTC
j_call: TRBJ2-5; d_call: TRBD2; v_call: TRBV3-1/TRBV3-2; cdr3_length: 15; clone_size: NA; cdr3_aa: CASSHLAGGQETQYF; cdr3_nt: TGTGCCAGCAGCCACCTAGCGGGGGGTCAAGAGACCCAGTACTTC
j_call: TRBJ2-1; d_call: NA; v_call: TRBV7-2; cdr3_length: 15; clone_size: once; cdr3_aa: CASSIQGSTYNEQFF; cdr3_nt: TGTGCCAGCAGCATACAGGGATCAACCTACAATGAGCAGTTCTTC
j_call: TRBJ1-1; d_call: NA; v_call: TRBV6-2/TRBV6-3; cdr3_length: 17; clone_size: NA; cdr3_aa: CASSPRTVERVNTEAFF; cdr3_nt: TGTGCCAGCAGCCCTAGGACGGTAGAGCGGGTGAACACTGAAGCTTTCTTT
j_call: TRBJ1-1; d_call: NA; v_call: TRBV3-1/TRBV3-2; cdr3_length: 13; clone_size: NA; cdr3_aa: CASSQGRGSKAFF; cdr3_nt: TGTGCCAGCAGCCAAGGGCGGGGGTCTAAAGCTTTCTTT
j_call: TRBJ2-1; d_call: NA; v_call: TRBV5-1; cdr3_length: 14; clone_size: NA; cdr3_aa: CASSLAGTYNEQFF; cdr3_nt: TGCGCCAGCAGCTTGGCGGGGACCTACAATGAGCAGTTCTTC
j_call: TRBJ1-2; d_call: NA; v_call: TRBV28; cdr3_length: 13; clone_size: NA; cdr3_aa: CATWAGWDYGYTF; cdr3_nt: TGTGCCACATGGGCGGGGTGGGACTATGGCTACACCTTC
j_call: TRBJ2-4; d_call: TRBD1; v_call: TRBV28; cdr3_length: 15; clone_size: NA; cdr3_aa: CASSWTGGGKNIQYF; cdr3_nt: TGTGCCAGCAGTTGGACAGGGGGCGGCAAAAACATTCAGTACTTC
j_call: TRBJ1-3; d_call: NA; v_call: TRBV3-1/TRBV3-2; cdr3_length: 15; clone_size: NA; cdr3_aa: CASSHWTDSGNTIYF; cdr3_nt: TGTGCCAGCAGCCATTGGACAGACTCTGGAAACACCATATATTTT
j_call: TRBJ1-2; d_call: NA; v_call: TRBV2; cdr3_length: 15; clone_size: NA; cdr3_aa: CASSESLPERRGYTF; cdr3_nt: TGTGCCAGCAGTGAATCACTGCCGGAGCGTCGGGGCTACACCTTC
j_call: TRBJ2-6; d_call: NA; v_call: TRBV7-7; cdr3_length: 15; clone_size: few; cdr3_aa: CASSSGLPGANVLTF; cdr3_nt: TGTGCTAGCAGCTCGGGACTCCCTGGGGCCAACGTCCTGACTTTC
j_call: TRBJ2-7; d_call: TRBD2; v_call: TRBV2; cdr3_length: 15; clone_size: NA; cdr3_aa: CASSGLAGLSYEQYF; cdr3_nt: TGTGCCAGCAGCGGACTAGCGGGTCTTTCCTACGAGCAGTACTTC
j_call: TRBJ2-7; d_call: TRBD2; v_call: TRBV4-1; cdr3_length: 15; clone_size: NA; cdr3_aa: CASSQDGAGVWEQYF; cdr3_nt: TGCGCCAGCAGCCAAGATGGGGCGGGAGTTTGGGAGCAGTACTTC
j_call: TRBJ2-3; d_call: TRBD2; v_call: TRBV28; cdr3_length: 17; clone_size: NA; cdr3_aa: CASSFTVAGGSTDTQYF; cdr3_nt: TGTGCCAGCAGTTTCACCGTAGCGGGAGGGAGCACAGATACGCAGTATTTT
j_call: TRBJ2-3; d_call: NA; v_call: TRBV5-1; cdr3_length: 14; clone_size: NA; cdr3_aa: CASSLSGTSDTQYF; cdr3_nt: TGCGCCAGCAGTCTCTCCGGGACTTCAGATACGCAGTATTTT
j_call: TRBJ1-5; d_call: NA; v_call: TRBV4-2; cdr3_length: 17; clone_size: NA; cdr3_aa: CASSQDNRRGVNQPQHF; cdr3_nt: TGTGCCAGCAGCCAAGATAACCGCAGGGGTGTCAATCAGCCCCAGCATTTT
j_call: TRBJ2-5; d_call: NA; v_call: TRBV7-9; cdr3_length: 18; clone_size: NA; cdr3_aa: CASSPRVGYREIQETQYF; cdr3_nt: TGTGCCAGCAGCCCTAGAGTAGGGTACAGGGAAATCCAAGAGACCCAGTACTTC
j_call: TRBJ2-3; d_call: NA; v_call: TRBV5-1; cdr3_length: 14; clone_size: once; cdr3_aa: CASSFLLGEDTQYF; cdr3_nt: TGCGCCAGCAGCTTCCTCCTCGGGGAAGATACGCAGTATTTT
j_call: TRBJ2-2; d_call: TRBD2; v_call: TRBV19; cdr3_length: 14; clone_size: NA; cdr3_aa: CASTGTINTGELFF; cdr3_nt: TGTGCCAGTACCGGGACTATTAACACCGGGGAGCTGTTTTTT
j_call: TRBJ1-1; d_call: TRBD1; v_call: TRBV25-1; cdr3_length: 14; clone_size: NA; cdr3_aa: CASGGQGSNTEAFF; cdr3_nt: TGTGCCAGCGGGGGACAGGGCTCGAACACTGAAGCTTTCTTT
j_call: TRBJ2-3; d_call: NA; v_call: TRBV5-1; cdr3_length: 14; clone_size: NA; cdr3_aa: CASSLEAGTDTQYF; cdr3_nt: TGCGCCAGCAGCTTGGAGGCAGGGACAGATACGCAGTATTTT
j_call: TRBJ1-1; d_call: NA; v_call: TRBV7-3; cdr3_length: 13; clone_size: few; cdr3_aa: CASSLQPGVEAFF; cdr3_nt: TGTGCCAGCAGCTTACAGCCAGGGGTAGAAGCTTTCTTT
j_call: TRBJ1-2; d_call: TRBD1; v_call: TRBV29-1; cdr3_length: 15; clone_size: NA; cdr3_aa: CSALIADRENYGYTF; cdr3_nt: TGCAGCGCTCTCATAGCCGACAGGGAAAACTATGGCTACACCTTC
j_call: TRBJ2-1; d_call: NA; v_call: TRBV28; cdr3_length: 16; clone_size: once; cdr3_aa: CASSSSGTLSYNEQFF; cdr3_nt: TGTGCCAGCAGCTCCTCCGGGACACTCTCCTACAATGAGCAGTTCTTC
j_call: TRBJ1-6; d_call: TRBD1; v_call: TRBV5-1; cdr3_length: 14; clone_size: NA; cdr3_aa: CASRPGQDFGPLHF; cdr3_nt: TGCGCCAGCAGACCTGGACAGGACTTCGGTCCCCTCCACTTT
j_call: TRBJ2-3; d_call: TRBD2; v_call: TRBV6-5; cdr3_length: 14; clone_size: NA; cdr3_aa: CASSRLASTDTQYF; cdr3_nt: TGTGCCAGCAGTCGACTAGCGAGCACAGATACGCAGTATTTT
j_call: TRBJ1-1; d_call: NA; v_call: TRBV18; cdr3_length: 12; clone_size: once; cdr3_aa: CASEDAGTEAFF; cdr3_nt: TGTGCCAGCGAGGACGCGGGCACTGAAGCTTTCTTT
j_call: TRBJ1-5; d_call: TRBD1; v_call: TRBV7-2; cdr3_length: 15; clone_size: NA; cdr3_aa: CASRPQGVLNQPQHF; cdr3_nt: TGTGCCAGCAGGCCCCAGGGGGTTCTTAATCAGCCCCAGCATTTT
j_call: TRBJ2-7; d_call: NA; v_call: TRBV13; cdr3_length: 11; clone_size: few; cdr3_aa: CASSPHYEQYF; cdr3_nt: TGTGCCAGCAGCCCCCACTACGAGCAGTACTTC
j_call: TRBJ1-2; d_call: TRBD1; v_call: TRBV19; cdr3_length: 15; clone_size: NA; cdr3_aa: CASSILGQGAHGYTF; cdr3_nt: TGTGCCAGTAGTATCTTGGGTCAGGGGGCACATGGCTACACCTTC
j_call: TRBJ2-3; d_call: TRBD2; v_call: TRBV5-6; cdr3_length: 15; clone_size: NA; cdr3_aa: CASSLLREGTDTQYF; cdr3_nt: TGTGCCAGCAGCTTGTTGCGGGAGGGGACAGATACGCAGTATTTT
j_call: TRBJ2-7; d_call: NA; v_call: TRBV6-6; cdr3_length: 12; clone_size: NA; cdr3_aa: CASSYAGPEQYF; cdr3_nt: TGTGCCAGCAGTTACGCAGGGCCCGAGCAGTACTTC
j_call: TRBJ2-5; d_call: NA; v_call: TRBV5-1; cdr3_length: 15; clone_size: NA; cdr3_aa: CASSVGHTTIETQYF; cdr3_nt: TGCGCCAGCAGCGTGGGACACACGACGATAGAGACCCAGTACTTC
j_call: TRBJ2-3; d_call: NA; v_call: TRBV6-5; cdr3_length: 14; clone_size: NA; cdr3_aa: CASRARRVPDTQYF; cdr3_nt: TGTGCCAGCAGGGCTCGGAGGGTGCCAGATACGCAGTATTTT
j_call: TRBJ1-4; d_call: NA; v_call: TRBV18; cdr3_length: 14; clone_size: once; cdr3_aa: CASSPPSLDEKLFF; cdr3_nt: TGTGCCAGCTCCCCGCCCTCCCTAGATGAAAAACTGTTTTTT
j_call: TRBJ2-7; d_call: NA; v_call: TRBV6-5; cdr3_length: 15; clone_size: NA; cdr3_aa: CASIQAGGRVRGQYF; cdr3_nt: TGTGCCAGCATACAGGCAGGGGGGAGAGTACGCGGGCAGTACTTC
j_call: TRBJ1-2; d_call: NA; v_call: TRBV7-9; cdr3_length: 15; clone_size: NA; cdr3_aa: CASSLMGQADYGYTF; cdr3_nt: TGTGCCAGCAGCTTAATGGGGCAGGCTGACTATGGCTACACCTTC
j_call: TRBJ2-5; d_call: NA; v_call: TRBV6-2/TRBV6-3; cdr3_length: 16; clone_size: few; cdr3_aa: CASSYSTQVMGETQYF; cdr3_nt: TGTGCCAGCAGTTACTCGACGCAGGTCATGGGAGAGACCCAGTACTTC
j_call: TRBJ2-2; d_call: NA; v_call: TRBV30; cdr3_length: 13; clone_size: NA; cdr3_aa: CAWSVSPSGELFF; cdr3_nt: TGTGCCTGGAGTGTAAGTCCCAGCGGGGAGCTGTTTTTT